The 19 T cell receptor beta chains below were found in one sample sequenced in a study of blood T cell repertoires in COVID-19. Generated by immunoSEQ multiplex PCR, the TCRdb table keeps only in-frame clones and is missing some. This sample has about 350,000 clones, with less than 90% found just once. The sample consisted of PBMCs or T cells enriched from blood (not recorded which). The receptors originated from a woman in her 30s who had recovered from COVID-19.

This clone was seen more than once but under ten times. The V and J genes are TRBV9 and TRBJ2-3, with TRBD2 as a possible D gene (5 bases). Per the germline V gene, CDR1 is SGDLS and CDR2 is YYNGEE. CDR3 size: 14 residues. Trimming removed 4 bases from V and 2 bases from J, with 11 bases in between. This chain's CDR3 is CASSPRDYTDTQYF. The CDR3 DNA reads as TGTGCCAGCAGCCCCCGCGACTACACAGATACGCAGTATTTT. The full variable domain, with the rest looked up from reference TRBV9 and TRBJ2-3, is DSGVTQTPKHLITATGQRVTLRCSPRSGDLSVYWYQQSLDQGLQFLIQYYNGEERAKGNILERFSAQQFPDLHSELNLSSLELGDSALYFCASSPRDYTDTQYFGPGTRLTVL.

The gene calls are TRBV28 and TRBJ2-5; 9 nucleotides align to TRBD2. Looked up from germline, CDR1 is MDHEN and CDR2 is SYDVKM. The CDR3 runs to 16 residues. After removal of 6 bases from V and 2 bases from J, the junction contained 10 bases not matched to a gene. The CDR3 here is CASSSIAGDEQETQYF. CDR3 DNA: TGTGCCAGCAGCTCCATAGCGGGGGACGAACAAGAGACCCAGTACTTC.

About this clone itself: The identical CDR3 is also encoded by other nucleotide sequences in the sample. V and J are TRBV28 and TRBJ2-3, with 13 bases fitting TRBD2. The length of the CDR3 is 15 residues. V gave up 6 bases and J gave up 3 bases; unmatched junction bases: 3. The germline V gene encodes CDR1 MDHEN and CDR2 SYDVKM. The CDR3 region has the DNA TGTGCCAGCAGCCGGACTAGCGGGGGTACAGATACGCAGTATTTT. Translated, it gives CASSRTSGGTDTQYF. Full variable domain (rest looked up from reference TRBV28 and TRBJ2-3): DVKVTQSSRYLVKRTGEKVFLECVQDMDHENMFWYRQDPGLGLRLIYFSYDVKMKEKGDIPEGYSVSREKKERFSLILESASTNQTSMYLCASSRTSGGTDTQYFGPGTRLTVL.

For this clone: The sample holds other DNA sequences that translate to the same CDR3. This sequence joins TRBV28 and TRBJ1-2; D perhaps matches TRBD1 (6 bases). Trimming removed 6 bases at V and 2 bases at J, with 10 bases between. CDR3 size: 13 residues. Germline lookup yields CDR1 MDHEN and CDR2 SYDVKM. The CDR3 sequence: CASRQGPNYGYTF. CDR3 bases: TGTGCCAGCAGACAGGGTCCCAACTATGGCTACACCTTC.

This chain links TRBV28 with TRBJ1-3; tentative D call: TRBD1 (6 bases). The CDR3 runs to 12 residues. The germline V gene encodes CDR1 MDHEN and CDR2 SYDVKM. The V and J ends lost 6 bases and 5 bases respectively, with 8 bases between them. CDR3 sequence reads: CASRTGRNTIYF. DNA for the CDR3: TGTGCCAGCAGAACAGGGAGAAACACCATATATTTT. The full variable domain, its missing parts supplied by reference TRBV28 and TRBJ1-3, is DVKVTQSSRYLVKRTGEKVFLECVQDMDHENMFWYRQDPGLGLRLIYFSYDVKMKEKGDIPEGYSVSREKKERFSLILESASTNQTSMYLCASRTGRNTIYFGEGSWLTVV.

The J gene is TRBJ2-5, the V gene TRBV5-1, with D maybe TRBD1 (6 bases). This CDR3 comprises 15 residues. V lost 4 bases, J lost 0 bases, and 13 bases lay in between. Germline V gene sequence: CDR1 SGHRS, CDR2 YFSETQ. CDR3 in amino acids: CASSPTDRYQETQYF. In DNA form, the CDR3 reads TGCGCCAGCAGCCCCACTGACAGGTACCAAGAGACCCAGTACTTC.

This chain uses TRBV2 with TRBJ2-3, with a possible D match to TRBD2 (6 bases). CDR1 is SNHLY and CDR2 is FYNNEI in the germline V gene. There are 12 residues in the CDR3. V was shortened by 10 bases and J by 5 bases, with 13 bases between the two germline ends. DNA of the CDR3: TGTGCCATACTCAGACTAGGAGATACGCAGTATTTT. Protein product: CAILRLGDTQYF.

In regard to this clone: Compared with germline, one end of the junction differs, possibly owing to a read error. Other DNA variants within this sample encode the same CDR3. The rearrangement links TRBV19 to TRBJ2-7; D perhaps matches TRBD1 (6 bases). The CDR3 covers 13 residues. Germline V gives CDR1 LNHDA, CDR2 SQIVND (reference sequence). CDR3 sequence reads: CASSIVGGNEQYF. CDR3 sequence (DNA): TGTGCCAGTAGTATAGTTGGGGGCAACGAGCAATACTTC.

The chain has TRBV6-2 or TRBV6-3 and TRBJ1-1, with 11 positions matching TRBD1. Germline trimming cut 5 bases from V and 5 bases from J; bases unmatched to any gene: 13. The CDR3 has 17 amino acids. Germline CDR1 MNHEY, CDR2 SVGEGT. CDR3 loop: CASSTLGTGGLGTEAFF. In nucleotides, the CDR3 is TGTGCCAGCAGTACTTTAGGGACAGGGGGGCTAGGGACTGAAGCTTTCTTT.

The CDR3 loop reads CASSQDGPQRGGRETQYF. The CDR3 region has the DNA TGCGCCAGCAGCCAAGATGGTCCCCAGCGGGGGGGCCGAGAGACCCAGTACTTC. V is TRBV4-1 and J is TRBJ2-5; 10 bases match TRBD2. This CDR3 is 18 amino acids long. The germline gives CDR1 MGHRA, CDR2 YSYEKL. Trimming cost V 0 bases and J 4 bases; bases outside gene matches: 11.

The chain combines TRBV2 with TRBJ2-7; no definite D call. The CDR3 has 13 residues. CDR1 is SNHLY, CDR2 FYNNEI, per germline. V was pared by 7 bases and J by 1 base, with 11 bases between. CDR3 amino acids: CASTLQPSYEQYF. The CDR3 DNA follows: TGTGCCAGCACTTTACAGCCTTCCTACGAGCAGTACTTC.

This clone showed up just a few times. The chain couples TRBV11-2 to TRBJ1-6; 7 nucleotides agree with TRBD1. Germline assignment: CDR1 SGHAT and CDR2 FQNNGV. Trimming at V came to 1 base and at J to 7 bases, leaving 1 base not matched to a gene. This CDR3 has 14 residues. The CDR3 loop reads CASSLGQGNSPLHF. The CDR3 DNA reads TGTGCCAGCAGCTTAGGACAGGGAAATTCACCCCTCCACTTT.

The chain joins TRBV5-6 to TRBJ2-7; D possibly corresponds to TRBD2 (6 bases). The CDR3 has 15 residues. Per the germline V gene, CDR1 is SGHDT and CDR2 is YYEEEE. Trimming took 4 bases from V and 2 from J, leaving 16 bases between them. The CDR3 DNA reads TGTGCCAGCAGCGACATCACCGGGAGCCCCTACGAGCAGTACTTC. This translates into CASSDITGSPYEQYF.

V usage is TRBV4-3 and J usage is TRBJ2-2, with D hard to call. Deletions cut 2 bases from V and 1 base from J, with 5 bases between. There are 14 residues in the CDR3. Germline V CDR1 and CDR2: LGHNA, YSLEER. The CDR3 region has the DNA TGCGCCAGCAGCCAACGAGGGAACACCGGGGAGCTGTTTTTT. This sequence encodes CASSQRGNTGELFF.

CDR3 bases: TGTGCCTGGAGAATGACAGGGGGCGAAAATCGGAAAGCTTTCTTT. Its protein product is CAWRMTGGENRKAFF. V usage is TRBV30 and J usage is TRBJ1-1; the match to TRBD1 covers 10 bases. CDR3 length: 15 amino acids. From germline, CDR1 is GTSNPN and CDR2 SVGIG (reference sequence). V gave up 3 bases and J gave up 9 bases; unmatched junction bases: 13.

In regard to this clone: A read error may produce the germline difference seen at one junction end. The chain couples TRBV5-5 to TRBJ2-7; possible D gene TRBD1, 6 bases. Germline CDR1 and CDR2: SGHKS and YYEKEE (reference sequence). This CDR3 has 15 amino acids. The CDR3 coding sequence is TGTGCCAGCAGAAGTACAGGGCTTGGTTCCTCCGAGCAGTACTTC. Its translation: CASRSTGLGSSEQYF.

The J gene is TRBJ2-1, the V gene TRBV15; 9 bases fit TRBD2. Germline CDR1 is LNHNV and CDR2 is YYDKDF (reference sequence). CDR3 size: 18 residues. J was trimmed by 2 bases and V by 1 base; bases with no gene match: 9. Here the CDR3 DNA reads TGTGCCACCAGCAGAGGTTCTTTCGGCGGGGGGGCCTACAATGAGCAGTTCTTC. Translating it yields CATSRGSFGGGAYNEQFF.

This clone has only one observation. The chain links TRBV11-2 to TRBJ1-6; possible D gene TRBD1, 5 bases. From germline, CDR1 is SGHAT and CDR2 FQNNGV. This CDR3 comprises 15 residues. V lost 5 bases and J 7 bases, leaving 15 bases between the germline ends. The DNA for the CDR3 is TGTGCCAGCAGCCTGGCGGGACTTGAGAATTCACCCCTCCACTTT. Translating gives CASSLAGLENSPLHF.

This clone was observed a single time. The V gene is TRBV5-5, the J gene TRBJ1-4; 9 positions agree with TRBD1. The ends lost 2 bases at V and 7 bases at J; junction bases unmatched: 9. CDR3 length: 16 amino acids. The V gene's germline CDR1 is SGHKS and CDR2 YYEKEE (reference sequence). CDR3 nucleotides: TGTGCCAGCAGCTTAGAAACCGGGACAGGGAGTGAAAAACTGTTTTTT. This gives the protein CASSLETGTGSEKLFF.